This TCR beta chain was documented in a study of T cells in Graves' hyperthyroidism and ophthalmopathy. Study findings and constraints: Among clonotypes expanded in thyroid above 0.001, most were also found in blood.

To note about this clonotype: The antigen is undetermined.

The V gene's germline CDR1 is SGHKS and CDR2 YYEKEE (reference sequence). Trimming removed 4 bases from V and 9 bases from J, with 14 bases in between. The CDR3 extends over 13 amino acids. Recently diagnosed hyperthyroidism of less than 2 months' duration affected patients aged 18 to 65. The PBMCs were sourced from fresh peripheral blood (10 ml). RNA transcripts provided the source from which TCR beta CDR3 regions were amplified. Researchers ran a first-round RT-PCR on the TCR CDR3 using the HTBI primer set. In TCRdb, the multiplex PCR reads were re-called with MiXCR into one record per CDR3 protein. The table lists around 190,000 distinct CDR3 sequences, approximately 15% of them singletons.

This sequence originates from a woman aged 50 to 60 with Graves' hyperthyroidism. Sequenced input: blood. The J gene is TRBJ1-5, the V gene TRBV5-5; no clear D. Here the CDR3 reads CASSPVSSGPQHF. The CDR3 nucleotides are TGTGCCAGCAGCCCCGTGAGCTCGGGGCCCCAGCATTTT.